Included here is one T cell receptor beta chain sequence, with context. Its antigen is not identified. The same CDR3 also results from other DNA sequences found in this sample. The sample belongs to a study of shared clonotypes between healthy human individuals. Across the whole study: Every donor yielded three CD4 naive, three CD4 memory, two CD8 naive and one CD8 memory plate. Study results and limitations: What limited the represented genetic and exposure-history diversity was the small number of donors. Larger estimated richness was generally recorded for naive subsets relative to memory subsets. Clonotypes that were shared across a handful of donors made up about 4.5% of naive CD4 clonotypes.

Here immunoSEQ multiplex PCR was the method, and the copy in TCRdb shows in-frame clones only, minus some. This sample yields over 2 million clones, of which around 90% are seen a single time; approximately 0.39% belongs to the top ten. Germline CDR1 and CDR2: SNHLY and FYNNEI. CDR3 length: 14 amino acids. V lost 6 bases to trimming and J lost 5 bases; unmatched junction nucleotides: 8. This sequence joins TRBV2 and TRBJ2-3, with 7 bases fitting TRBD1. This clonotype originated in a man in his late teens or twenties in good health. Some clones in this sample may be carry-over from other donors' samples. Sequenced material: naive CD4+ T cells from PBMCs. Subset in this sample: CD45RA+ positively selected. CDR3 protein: CASSEESGGDTQYF. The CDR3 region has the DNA TGTGCCAGCAGCGAGGAATCAGGGGGAGATACGCAGTATTTT.